This T cell receptor (beta chain) stems from a study of human T cells and chemical hapten exposure. Time point of the sample: patch test 1, 2 weeks after DPC sensitization. The sample's treatment: therapeutic diphenylcyclopropenone sensitization with weekly scalp DPC. TCRdb independently ran MiXCR on the RACE reads; one entry per CDR3 protein. The table includes 95,000 to 150,000 distinct CDR3 sequences, roughly 15% detected once. The source is a man aged 18 to 30 with alopecia areata. Some clones in this sample may be carry-over from other donors' samples. The sample here was whole blood, taken in connection with sensitization to the hapten diphenylcyclopropenone (DPC).

The CDR3 DNA reads TGTGCCAGCAGCCCCCGGACAGCAACGATCACGGATGAGCAGTTCTTC. The encoded protein is CASSPRTATITDEQFF. The gene calls are TRBV11-1 and TRBJ2-1; D possibly corresponds to TRBD1 (6 bases). This CDR3 contains 16 residues. Per the germline V gene, CDR1 is SGHAT and CDR2 is FQDESV (reference sequence). V gave up 5 bases and J gave up 8 bases, with 22 bases separating them.